This TCR beta chain was captured by sequencing in a study of lymphopenia after photon versus proton radiotherapy. Study results and caveats: Better survival with proton therapy was suggested as possible, not demonstrated. Relative stability marked proton patients; photon patients lost diversity and naive cells. Post-nadir diversity loss with photons came from oligoclonal expansion, particularly CD8+ Temra cells.

Remarks on this clone: Its antigen is unknown.

The data were produced by immunoSEQ multiplex PCR, yet TCRdb's version contains in-frame clones alone and is incomplete. Of tens of thousands of clones listed, about four fifths are singletons. This TCR was recovered from a man aged 55 to 70 with pancreatic cancer. The sequencing here drew on peripheral blood, taken from a patient treated with proton-based radiotherapy.

CDR3 residues: CASRQTGATSEQYF. Here the CDR3 DNA reads TGTGCCAGCAGACAGACAGGGGCGACATCCGAGCAGTACTTC. This sequence joins TRBV27 and TRBJ2-7; 8 positions match TRBD1. CDR1 MNHEY and CDR2 SMNVEV come from the germline V gene (reference sequence). The trim removed 6 bases at V and 6 bases at J, leaving 10 bases unmatched. The CDR3 consists of 14 residues.